The clone carrying this TCR beta chain appeared many times. The antigen is unknown. This entry is derived from a study of T-cell reconstitution after alpha-beta-depleted transplantation in children. Study-wide results and limits: The origin of alpha-beta T cells about two months after transplant was reportedly several hundred expanded graft clones.

Library preparation (for TCRbeta) was performed with unique molecular identifiers. TCRdb called the PCR reads again in MiXCR, with one record for every CDR3 protein. The profile covers 200,000 to 300,000 distinct CDR3 sequences, with roughly a quarter appearing a single time and more than 2% taken by the ten largest. Germline V gives CDR1 SNHLY, CDR2 FYNNEI. CDR3 size: 11 residues. V dropped 6 bases and J dropped 12 bases, with 12 bases sitting between them. This rearrangement joins TRBV2 to TRBJ2-1; D unclear. Sequenced material: PBMCs, taken before TCRalphabeta/CD19-depleted stem cell transplant. This clonotype was sampled from a girl under 10 years old with Fanconi anemia, due to receive a stem cell transplant. CDR3 loop: CASSPRVRQFF. The CDR3 DNA sequence: TGTGCCAGCAGCCCTAGGGTAAGGCAGTTCTTC.